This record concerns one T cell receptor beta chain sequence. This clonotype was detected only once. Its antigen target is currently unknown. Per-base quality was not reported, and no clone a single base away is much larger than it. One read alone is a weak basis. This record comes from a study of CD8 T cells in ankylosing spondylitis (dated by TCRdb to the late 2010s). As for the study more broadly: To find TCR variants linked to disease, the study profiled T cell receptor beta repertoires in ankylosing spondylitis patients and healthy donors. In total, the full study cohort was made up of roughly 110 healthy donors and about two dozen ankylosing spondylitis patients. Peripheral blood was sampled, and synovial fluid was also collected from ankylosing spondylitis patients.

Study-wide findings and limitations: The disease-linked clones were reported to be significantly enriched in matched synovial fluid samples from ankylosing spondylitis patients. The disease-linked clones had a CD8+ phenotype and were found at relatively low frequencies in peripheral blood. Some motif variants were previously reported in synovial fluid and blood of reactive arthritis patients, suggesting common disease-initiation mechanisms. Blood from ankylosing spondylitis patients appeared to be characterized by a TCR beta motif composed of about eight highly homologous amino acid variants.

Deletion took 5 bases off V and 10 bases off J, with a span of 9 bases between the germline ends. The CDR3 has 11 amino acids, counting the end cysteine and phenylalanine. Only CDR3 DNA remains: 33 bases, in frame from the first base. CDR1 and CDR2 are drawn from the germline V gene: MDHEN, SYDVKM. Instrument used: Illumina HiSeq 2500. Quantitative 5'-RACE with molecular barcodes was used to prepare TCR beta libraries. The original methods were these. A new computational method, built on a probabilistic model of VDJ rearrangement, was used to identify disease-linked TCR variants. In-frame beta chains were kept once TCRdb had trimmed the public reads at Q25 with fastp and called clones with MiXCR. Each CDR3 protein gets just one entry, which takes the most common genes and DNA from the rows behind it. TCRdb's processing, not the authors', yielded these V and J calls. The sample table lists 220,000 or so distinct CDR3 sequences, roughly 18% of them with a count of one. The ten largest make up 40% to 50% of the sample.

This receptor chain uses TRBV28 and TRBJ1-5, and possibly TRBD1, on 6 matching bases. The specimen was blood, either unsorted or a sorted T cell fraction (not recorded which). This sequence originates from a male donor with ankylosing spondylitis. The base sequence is TGTGCCAGCAGTCCCGGGGGCCCCCAGCATTTT. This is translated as CASSPGGPQHF.